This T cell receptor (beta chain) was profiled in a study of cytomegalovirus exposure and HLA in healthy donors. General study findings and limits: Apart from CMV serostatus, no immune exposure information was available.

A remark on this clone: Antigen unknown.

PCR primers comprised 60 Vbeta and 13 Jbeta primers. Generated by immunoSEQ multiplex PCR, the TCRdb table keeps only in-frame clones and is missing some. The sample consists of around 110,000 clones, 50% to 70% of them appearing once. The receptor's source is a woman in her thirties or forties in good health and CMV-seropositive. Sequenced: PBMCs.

CDR3 in DNA: TGTGCCAGCAGTTTTAGGAAGGGAGTTAGCAATCAGCCCCAGCATTTT. This translates into CASSFRKGVSNQPQHF. The J gene is TRBJ1-5, the V gene TRBV28; D gene uncertain. The CDR3 sequence is 16 residues long. The germline V and J ends were trimmed by 3 bases and 0 bases, with 12 bases remaining between them. Germline CDR1 reads MDHEN; CDR2 reads SYDVKM. Combining the CDR3 with reference TRBV28 and TRBJ1-5 gives the whole variable domain DVKVTQSSRYLVKRTGEKVFLECVQDMDHENMFWYRQDPGLGLRLIYFSYDVKMKEKGDIPEGYSVSREKKERFSLILESASTNQTSMYLCASSFRKGVSNQPQHFGDGTRLSIL.